Listed below are T cell receptor beta chains from one sample, sequenced in a study of blood T cell repertoires in COVID-19. Sequencing was performed with immunoSEQ multiplex PCR; in TCRdb, only in-frame clones are kept and a portion is missing. The table has approximately 200,000 clones, about 81% seen once. The sequenced sample was PBMCs or T cells enriched from blood (not recorded which). The receptors come from a man aged 35-49 years who had recovered from COVID-19. The CDR3 runs from the conserved cysteine through the conserved F or W. A D gene is named only where the DNA matches it firmly. Not every row has a clone size; where given, it reads once, few, many or a size class.

abundance	d_gene	j_gene	v_gene	CDR3nt	CDR3aa
once	.	TRBJ2-2	TRBV19	TGTGCCAGTAGTATCAGGGGCCCGAACACCGGGGAGCTGTTTTTT	CASSIRGPNTGELFF
.	.	TRBJ1-3	TRBV6-5	TGTGCCAGCAGTTATGAGAGCTCTGGAAACACCATATATTTT	CASSYESSGNTIYF
.	.	TRBJ1-2	TRBV7-9	TGTGCCAGCAGCTTAGTAGAAACAGCCCTCTATGGCTACACCTTC	CASSLVETALYGYTF
.	TRBD1	TRBJ2-5	TRBV11-1	TGTGCCAGCAGCCACGACAGGGTACAAGAGACCCAGTACTTC	CASSHDRVQETQYF
few	TRBD2	TRBJ2-1	TRBV6-5	TGTGCCAGCTGGACTAGCGGGAGGGGGGAGCAGTTCTTC	CASWTSGRGEQFF
.	.	TRBJ1-3	TRBV10-3	TGTGCCATCAGTGAGTGGGGGGCTGGAAACACCATATATTTT	CAISEWGAGNTIYF
once	TRBD1	TRBJ1-1	TRBV4-2	TGTGCCAGCACCCTAATCCGGGACAGGGAGAAGAACACTGAAGCTTTCTTT	CASTLIRDREKNTEAFF
.	.	TRBJ1-6	TRBV19	TGTGCCAGTACCCCCCGGACAGAAAATTCACCCCTCCACTTT	CASTPRTENSPLHF
.	.	TRBJ1-1	TRBV6-5	TGTGCCAGCAGTAGGCCTCGGGGGAACACTGAAGCTTTCTTT	CASSRPRGNTEAFF
.	.	TRBJ1-1	TRBV19	TGTGCCAGTAGGGGGACACGGACAGCAAACACTGAAGCTTTCTTT	CASRGTRTANTEAFF
.	TRBD1	TRBJ1-4	TRBV4-1	TGCGCCAGCAGCCCCGCGGGACAGGGAAGAAAACTGTTTTTT	CASSPAGQGRKLFF
.	.	TRBJ1-1	TRBV19	TGTGCCAGTACCCCGGGGGTCTTTCCGAACACTGAAGCTTTCTTT	CASTPGVFPNTEAFF